This T cell receptor beta chain was retrieved from a study of identical twins. TCRdb recomputed calls from the 5' RACE reads with MiXCR, one row per CDR3 protein. This sample yields some 1,700,000 distinct CDR3 sequences, of which under 35% are seen a single time; 0.25% to 0.3% belongs to the top ten. This clonotype was counted only a few times. This CDR3 is built from 12 residues. Trimming cost V 4 bases and J 7 bases, with 9 bases left between them. The rearrangement joins TRBV12-3 or TRBV12-4 to TRBJ2-3, with D possibly being TRBD2 (5 bases). Material for sequencing was cord blood. This sequence originates from a newborn girl in good health. CDR3 protein: CASSSSLNTQYF. DNA of the CDR3: TGTGCCAGCAGTTCTAGCCTTAATACGCAGTATTTT.